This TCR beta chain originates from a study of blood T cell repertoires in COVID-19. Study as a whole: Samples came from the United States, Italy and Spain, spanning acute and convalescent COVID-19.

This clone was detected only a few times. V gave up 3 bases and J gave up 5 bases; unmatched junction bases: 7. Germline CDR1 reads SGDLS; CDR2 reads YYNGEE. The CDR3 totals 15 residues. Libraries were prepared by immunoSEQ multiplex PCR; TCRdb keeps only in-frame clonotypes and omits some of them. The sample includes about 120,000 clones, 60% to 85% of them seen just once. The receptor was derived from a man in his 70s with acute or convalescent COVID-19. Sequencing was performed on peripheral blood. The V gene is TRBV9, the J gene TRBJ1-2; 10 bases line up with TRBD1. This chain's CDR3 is CASSGTGGEIYGYTF. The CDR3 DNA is TGTGCCAGCAGCGGGACAGGGGGGGAGATTTATGGCTACACCTTC.